This section outlines one TCR beta chain sequence together with its context. The specificity of this receptor is unknown. No base-level quality is on record; no much larger clone is a single base apart. This record comes from a study of T cells in tumors after PD-1 blockade (dated by TCRdb to the late 2010s). Turning to the overall study: Patients were excluded if they had prior checkpoint blockade, use of systemic immunosuppressants, or recent radiotherapy or other anti-cancer therapy within 4 weeks. Pembrolizumab 200 mg every 3 weeks or cemiplimab 350 mg every 2 weeks was administered to patients. A subset of patients also received ongoing daily vismodegib 150 mg during anti-PD-1 treatment. Peripheral blood samples averaged around 120,000 TCR templates (range roughly 22,000-257,772) and 36,536 unique clonotypes. Paired single-cell RNA and TCR sequencing was done in the study on site-matched tumors from patients with BCC or SCC, both before and after anti-PD-1 therapy. To compare clonotypes in blood versus tumor, bulk TCR sequencing was run on 10 peripheral blood samples drawn from four or five patients. RECIST version 1.1 was used to evaluate clinical response. On the study overall, not on this receptor specifically: Where the novel T cell clones came from was not identified, and possible sources could include lymphoid organs or rare unexpanded clones inside the tumor or in the tumor periphery. Roughly two fifths of the TCR clonotypes from tumors also showed up in blood, and some novel exhausted tumor clones were present in pre-treatment blood, which suggests peripheral recruitment.

The immunoSEQ platform was used for deep TCRbeta sequencing. In the authors' own workflow: Only productive rearrangements were exported from the immunoSEQ Analyzer for downstream analysis. Bulk TCRbeta clonotypes were assigned T cell phenotypes by matching to single-cell RNA+TCR-seq clones sharing the same TCRbeta sequence. Clone enrichment in tumor was calculated as tumor frequency divided by PBMC frequency from bulk TCR sequencing. GLIPH was used to group TCRs into specificity groups, clusters of distinct TCRs likely recognizing common antigens via shared CDR3 motifs. TCRdb re-hosts the immuneACCESS table, in-frame sequences only. Its copies lack some clones; in the studies checked, an unresolved V gene accounts for under half of them, and the cause for the rest is not known. D and trimming were read from the DNA, whereas the V and J calls and clone size are those reported in that table. The sample contains fewer than 25,000 clones, roughly 82% of them found a single time. The top ten hold about 12% of the sample.

The CDR3 goes from the cysteine to the phenylalanine over 13 residues. Here the CDR3 DNA is all that survives: 39 bases in frame from base 1. V lost 3 bases and J lost 5 bases; the stretch between them is 11 bases long. Taken from the germline V gene, the CDR1 and CDR2 loops are SGHDT and YYEEEE. The time point label corresponds to: after anti-PD-1 therapy. Genomic DNA extracted from tumor biopsies or peripheral blood was used for bulk TCRbeta sequencing, with input ranging from roughly 600 ng to 6,004 ng. Every patient had histologically proven advanced or metastatic basal or squamous cell carcinoma and was a poor candidate for surgical resection. The basal cell carcinoma cohort was made up of approximately ten patients, and bulk tumor TCR sequencing was performed for seven or eight of these patients.

The receptor comes from a human donor with basal cell carcinoma. Specimen: PBMCs, collected after anti-PD-1 treatment. This sequence uses TRBV5-6 and TRBJ1-2, with a weak D call of TRBD1 (6 bases match). The CDR3 protein is CASSSWTAYGYTF. The bases are TGTGCCAGCAGCTCCTGGACAGCGTATGGCTACACCTTC.